Listed here are 14 T cell receptor beta chains from one sample, sequenced in a study of Graves' ophthalmopathy and Graves' hyperthyroidism. The study amplified TCR beta CDR3 regions using RNA transcripts. HTBI primers were used in a first-round RT-PCR, which preceded a second-round multiplex PCR. TCRdb re-analysed the multiplex PCR reads in MiXCR, keeping a single row per CDR3 protein. Here the sample spans about 590,000 distinct CDR3 sequences, less than 45% being singletons. What was sequenced was peripheral blood or thyroid tissue (not recorded which). The receptors were gathered from an adult man with Graves' hyperthyroidism.

This chain joins TRBV4-1 and TRBJ2-3; a weak D match, TRBD2 (5 bases). Germline CDR1 and CDR2: MGHRA and YSYEKL. This CDR3 contains 13 residues. The V gene lost 1 base and the J gene lost 5 bases, with 7 bases spanning the gap. The CDR3 protein is CASSQVAGDTQYF. The CDR3 nucleotides read TGCGCCAGCAGCCAAGTGGCGGGAGATACGCAGTATTTT.

V is TRBV28 and J is TRBJ2-7; D call uncertain. V lost 3 bases to trimming and J lost 7 bases, with 16 bases between them. The germline V gene has CDR1 MDHEN and CDR2 SYDVKM. The CDR3 spans 14 residues. In nucleotides, the CDR3 is TGTGCCAGCAGTTTGCGGCAAAGGGCTCGAGAGCAGTACTTC. Translated, it gives CASSLRQRAREQYF.

This clonotype was seen a few times. This chain links TRBV18 with TRBJ2-5; maybe TRBD1 (8 bases). Trimming stripped 3 bases from V and 5 bases from J, with 16 bases between. This CDR3 has 15 amino acids. Per the germline V gene, CDR1 is KGHSH and CDR2 is LQKENI. The CDR3 sequence: CASSPLGQGGETQYF. The DNA for the CDR3 is TGTGCCAGCTCACCTCTTGGACAGGGAGGGGAGACCCAGTACTTC.

The chain employs TRBV4-1 and TRBJ2-7; TRBD2 matches at 7 bases. The CDR3 loop spans 16 amino acids. Trimming cost V 0 bases and J 3 bases; bases outside gene matches: 8. CDR1 is MGHRA, CDR2 YSYEKL, per germline. The CDR3 protein is CASSQDSSSGIYEQYF. The DNA for the CDR3 is TGCGCCAGCAGCCAAGATTCGTCTAGCGGAATCTACGAGCAGTACTTC.

The CDR3 DNA is TGTGCCAGCAGTTACTCCGGGGTCCCCCGCTCCTATAATTCACCCCTCCACTTT. This translates into CASSYSGVPRSYNSPLHF. V is TRBV6-6 and J is TRBJ1-6; D not certain. Germline assignment: CDR1 MNHNY and CDR2 SVGAGI (reference sequence). With 0 bases removed from V and 0 bases from J, the gap between germline ends came to 12 bases. This CDR3 is 18 amino acids long.

To note about this clonotype: The conserved final phenylalanine or tryptophan is absent from the CDR3, which likely points to a read error. The chain has TRBV6-5 and TRBJ1-4; D is possibly TRBD1 (6 bases). Trimming removed 5 bases at V and 4 bases at J, with 14 bases between. Germline CDR1 is MNHEY and CDR2 is SVGAGI. CDR3 length: 15 amino acids. The CDR3 spells CASSITGHNNEKLFL. The DNA of the CDR3 is TGTGCCAGCAGTATTACGGGACACAATAATGAAAAACTGTTTCTT.

This clonotype was seen more than once but under ten times. The chain combines TRBV28 with TRBJ1-3; D uncertain. This CDR3 spans 15 amino acids. The V end lost 2 bases, the J end lost 0 bases, and 8 bases lay between the germline ends. Germline lookup yields CDR1 MDHEN and CDR2 SYDVKM. The CDR3 coding sequence is TGTGCCAGCAGTTTAGAGCCCCACTCTGGAAACACCATATATTTT. As protein: CASSLEPHSGNTIYF.

In this sample, this clonotype turned up a few times. The rearrangement joins TRBV9 to TRBJ2-3, with a tentative D call TRBD1 (6 bases). Trimming took 0 bases from V and 7 from J, leaving 9 bases between them. CDR1 is SGDLS and CDR2 is YYNGEE in the germline V gene. This CDR3 spans 13 amino acids. CDR3 bases: TGTGCCAGCAGCGTAGTACAGGGCAATACGCAGTATTTT. The encoded protein is CASSVVQGNTQYF.

This clonotype has at least ten counts. This chain joins TRBV6-5 and TRBJ1-2, with 7 nucleotides matching TRBD1. This CDR3 spans 15 amino acids. Germline lookup yields CDR1 MNHEY and CDR2 SVGAGI. V trimming: 6 bases; J trimming: 7 bases; junction bases outside the gene matches: 14. The CDR3 DNA follows: TGTGCCAGCAGGCAGACAGGGAAAATCTTTGGTGGCTACACCTTC. The encoded protein is CASRQTGKIFGGYTF.

V usage is TRBV7-2 and J usage is TRBJ1-4, with TRBD1 as a possible D gene (5 bases). Germline loops: CDR1 SGHTA, CDR2 FQGNSA. The V end was cut by 1 base, the J end by 8 bases, with 17 bases between. The CDR3 spans 16 residues. This CDR3 is CASSLDIWGSPEKLFF. In nucleotides, the CDR3 is TGTGCCAGCAGCTTAGATATCTGGGGCTCACCCGAAAAACTGTTTTTT.

This clonotype was observed at least ten times. The rearrangement joins TRBV12-3 or TRBV12-4 to TRBJ2-6; no definite D call. The CDR3 is made up of 13 amino acids. The germline V and J ends were trimmed by 8 bases and 1 base, with 6 bases remaining between them. CDR3 bases: TGTGCCAGCGGTGCATCTGGGGCCAACGTCCTGACTTTC. It codes for CASGASGANVLTF.

A note on this clonotype: A much larger clone lies a single base off, so this may be a read error. The gene calls are TRBV2 and TRBJ2-7, with 9 positions matching TRBD1. Germline CDR1 reads SNHLY; CDR2 reads FYNNEI. There are 14 residues in the CDR3. The V segment lost 6 bases and the J segment 3 bases; nucleotides outside the gene matches: 6. The CDR3 sequence: CASSYDRGDYEQYF. Here the CDR3 DNA reads TGTGCCAGCAGCTACGACAGGGGGGACTACGAGCAGTACTTC.

The J gene is TRBJ1-1, the V gene TRBV30; TRBD1 aligns across 8 bases. Germline CDR1 GTSNPN, CDR2 SVGIG (reference sequence). This CDR3 is built from 16 residues. V dropped 3 bases and J dropped 0; count of bases not matched to a gene: 9. This CDR3 reads CAWSLWGDRMNTEAFF. The DNA for the CDR3 is TGTGCCTGGAGCCTATGGGGGGACAGGATGAACACTGAAGCTTTCTTT.

There are a few counts of this clonotype. The J gene is TRBJ2-5, the V gene TRBV2; the D gene is possibly TRBD2 (5 bases). Trimming pared 4 bases from V and 2 bases from J, leaving 14 bases between. The CDR3 contains 15 residues. Germline values: CDR1 SNHLY, CDR2 FYNNEI. CDR3 region: CASSGSWELQETQYF. The CDR3 DNA sequence: TGTGCCAGCAGTGGATCGTGGGAGCTTCAAGAGACCCAGTACTTC.